The present T cell receptor (beta chain) was sequenced within a study of shared clonotypes between healthy human individuals. Researchers ran the assay at a deep level. Each subset's genomic DNA was split evenly across several immunoSEQ plates. The protocol was immunoSEQ multiplex PCR, while the TCRdb copy is restricted to in-frame clones and leaves out a portion. The sample includes about 480,000 clones, 60% to 85% of them seen just once. The donors were adults (healthy and HIV-negative) with no recent acute infections or vaccinations. Among the donors, all were Caucasian adults who lived in Nashville, Tennessee. The CDR3 consists of 15 residues. J was trimmed by 5 bases and V by 3 bases; bases with no gene match: 6. Germline assignment: CDR1 MGHDK and CDR2 SYGVNS.

This chain uses TRBV25-1 with TRBJ2-2, with TRBD1 identical over 7 bases. Sequences were obtained from PBMCs. This clonotype was obtained from a woman aged 40 to 55 in good health. Some clones in this sample may be carry-over from other donors' samples. The CDR3 nucleotides are TGTGCCAGCAGTGACTCCGACAGGGATACCGGGGAGCTGTTTTTT. Its translation is CASSDSDRDTGELFF.